Listed here are 2 T cell receptor beta chains from one sample, sequenced in a study of OX40 agonist ivuxolimab in advanced cancers. Sequencing was performed with immunoSEQ multiplex PCR; in TCRdb, only in-frame clones are kept and a portion is missing. This table holds tens of thousands of clones, approximately 84% found once. Sequencing was performed on CD4+ or CD8+ T cells sorted from blood, taken in a trial of the OX40 agonist ivuxolimab. Source of these receptors: an adult with an advanced solid tumor such as melanoma, head and neck, liver or kidney cancer.

This clone was picked up one time. This chain connects TRBV5-1 to TRBJ1-2; the D gene is possibly TRBD1 (5 bases). Germline CDR1 SGHRS, CDR2 YFSETQ. The CDR3 length is 14 residues. Deletions cut 0 bases from V and 4 bases from J, with 10 bases between. CDR3 DNA: TGCGCCAGCAGCTTGGCTCCCGACAGCTATGGCTACACCTTC. As protein: CASSLAPDSYGYTF.

CDR3 nucleotide sequence: TGTGCCAGCAGTGATATATGGACAGTGAGCTACGAGCAGTACTTC. Amino acid sequence: CASSDIWTVSYEQYF. The V call is TRBV6-1, the J call TRBJ2-7; tentative D call: TRBD1 (6 bases). The germline V and J ends were trimmed by 3 bases and 3 bases, with 15 bases remaining between them. The CDR3 length is 15 residues. Germline CDR1 is MNHNS and CDR2 is SASEGT.